The sequence of this TCR beta chain was determined in a study of cytomegalovirus exposure and HLA in healthy donors. Notes on the study in general: Later on, a genetic analysis was performed. It linked a missense variant in DCLRE1C with V- and J-gene trimming of TCR beta. Analysis performed later showed TCR beta chains linked to HLA being more clonally expanded than equally common others.

This clone was counted only a few times. Antigen: not known. Researchers ran the PCR with 60 Vbeta and 13 Jbeta primers. Sequencing used immunoSEQ multiplex PCR; TCRdb keeps in-frame clones, though not all of them. The sample records 150,000 to 200,000 clones, around 78% being singletons. Sequenced input: PBMCs. The origin of this receptor is a woman in her thirties or forties in good health and CMV-seronegative.

The CDR3 DNA reads TGTGCCAGCAGTCCAGGGGGGATGAACACTGAAGCTTTCTTT. Amino acid sequence: CASSPGGMNTEAFF. The chain employs TRBV6-6 and TRBJ1-1; TRBD1 matches 7 bases. The CDR3 is 14 amino acids. Unmatched junction bases numbered 3, after V lost 5 bases and J lost 0 bases. CDR1 is MNHNY and CDR2 is SVGAGI in the germline V gene (reference sequence).